The clone carrying this T cell receptor beta chain was counted between two and nine times. The sample belongs to a study of blood T cell repertoires in COVID-19. Study in general: The samples span acute and convalescent COVID-19 from the United States, Italy and Spain. From T cells, B-cell-depleted T cells, or PBMCs came the material, which was cDNA or gDNA.

Generated by immunoSEQ multiplex PCR, the TCRdb table keeps only in-frame clones and is missing some. The data contain 120,000 or so clones, around 86% of them singletons. Sequencing was performed on peripheral blood. The origin of this receptor is a man between 40 and 49 years old with acute or convalescent COVID-19.

CDR3 protein: CASSIIGQGYNEQFF. CDR3 DNA sequence: TGTGCCAGTAGTATTATCGGACAGGGCTACAATGAGCAGTTCTTC. V usage is TRBV19 and J usage is TRBJ2-1; TRBD1 matches 8 bases. CDR1 is LNHDA and CDR2 is SQIVND in the germline V gene (reference sequence). J gave up 3 bases and V 3 bases, and 4 bases lay outside the gene matches. The CDR3 extends over 15 amino acids.